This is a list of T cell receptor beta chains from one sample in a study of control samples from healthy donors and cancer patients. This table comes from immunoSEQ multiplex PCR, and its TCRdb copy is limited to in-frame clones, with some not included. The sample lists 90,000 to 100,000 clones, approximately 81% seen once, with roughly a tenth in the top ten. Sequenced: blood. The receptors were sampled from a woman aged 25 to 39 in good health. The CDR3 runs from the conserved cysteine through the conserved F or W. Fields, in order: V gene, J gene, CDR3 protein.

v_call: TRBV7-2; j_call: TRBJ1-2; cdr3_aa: CASSFVHRRWTF
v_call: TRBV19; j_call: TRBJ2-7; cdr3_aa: CASIGTGGQYF
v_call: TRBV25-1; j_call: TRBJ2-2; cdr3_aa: CASSDISVRDTGELFF
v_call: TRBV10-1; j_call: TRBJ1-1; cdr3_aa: CASSSTWNTEAFF
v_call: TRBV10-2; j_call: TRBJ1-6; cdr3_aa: CASSEQGAYNSPLHF
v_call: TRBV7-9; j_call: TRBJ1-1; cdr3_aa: CASSIESEAFF
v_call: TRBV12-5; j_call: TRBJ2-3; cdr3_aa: CASGSADTQYF
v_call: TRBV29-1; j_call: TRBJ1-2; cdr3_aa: CSVTRQGARDGYTF
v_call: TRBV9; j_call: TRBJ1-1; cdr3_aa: CASSVGGEDTEAFF
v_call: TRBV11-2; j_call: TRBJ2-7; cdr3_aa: CASSLGIPNEQYF
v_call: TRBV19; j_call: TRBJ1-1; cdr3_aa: CATLPPGMNTEAFF
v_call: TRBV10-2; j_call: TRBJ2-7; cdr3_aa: CASSDDLAGSPYEQYF
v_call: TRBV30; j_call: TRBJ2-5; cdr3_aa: CAWSVPWVETQYF
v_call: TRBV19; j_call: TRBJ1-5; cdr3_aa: CASHGTASNQPQHF
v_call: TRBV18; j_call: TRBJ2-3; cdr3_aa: CASSSGTGGSDTQYF